The T cell receptor (beta chain) described here comes from a study of blood T cell repertoires in COVID-19. Study overall: Samples taken during acute and convalescent COVID-19 were collected in the United States, Italy and Spain. PBMCs, B-cell-depleted T cells, or T cells were the source of the cDNA or gDNA that made up the material.

The CDR3 runs to 13 residues. CDR1 and CDR2 from the germline V gene are SEHNR and FQNEAQ (reference sequence). V was pared by 5 bases and J by 7 bases, with 6 bases of the junction left unmatched. In the source study's methods: Researchers report that nucleated cell counts were estimated from reference gene primer amplification. Sequenced by immunoSEQ multiplex PCR; TCRdb stores in-frame clones only, minus some. That table supplies the V and J calls and clone size; D and trimming were determined from the DNA. The sample holds some 90,000 clones, nearly 90% seen once. The table lists this clone with a count of one.

Sequencing was performed on peripheral blood. The sequence was collected from a woman older than 75 with active COVID-19. The V gene is TRBV7-9, the J gene TRBJ1-2, with 8 bases lining up with TRBD1. CDR3 sequence: CASSLQGAFGYTF. Here the CDR3 DNA reads TGTGCCAGCAGCCTTCAGGGGGCGTTTGGCTACACCTTC.